This T cell receptor (beta chain) originates from a study of blood T cell repertoires in COVID-19. V lost 5 bases, J lost 7 bases, and 23 bases lay in between. Germline V gene sequence: CDR1 MDHEN, CDR2 SYDVKM. The CDR3 is 16 residues long. Profiling relied on immunoSEQ multiplex PCR, and the TCRdb table lists in-frame clones only, not all of them. The sample lists 410,000 or so clones, about 88% occurring once. V usage is TRBV28 and J usage is TRBJ1-2, with D possibly TRBD1 on 6 matching bases. Sequencing used peripheral blood. The receptor was derived from a woman aged 40 to 55 with COVID-19, enrolled during active disease. The DNA of the CDR3 is TGTGCCAGCAGTCCATGGGGGCTACTTTCCCCTATTGGCTACACCTTC. This gives the protein CASSPWGLLSPIGYTF.